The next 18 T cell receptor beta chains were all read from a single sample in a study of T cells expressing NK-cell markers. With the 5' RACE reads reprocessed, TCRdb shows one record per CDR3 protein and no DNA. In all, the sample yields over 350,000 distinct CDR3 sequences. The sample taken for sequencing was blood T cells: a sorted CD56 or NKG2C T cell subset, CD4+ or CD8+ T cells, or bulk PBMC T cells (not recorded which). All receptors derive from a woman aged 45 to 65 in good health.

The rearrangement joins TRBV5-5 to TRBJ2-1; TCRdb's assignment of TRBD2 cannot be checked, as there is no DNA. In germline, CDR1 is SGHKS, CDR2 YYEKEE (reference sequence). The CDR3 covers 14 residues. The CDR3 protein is CASSSRGVSGEQFF.

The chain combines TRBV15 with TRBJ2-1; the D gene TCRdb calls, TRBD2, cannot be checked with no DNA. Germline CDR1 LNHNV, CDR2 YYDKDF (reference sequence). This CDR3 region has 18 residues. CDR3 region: CATSRGVFLGGTYNEQFF.

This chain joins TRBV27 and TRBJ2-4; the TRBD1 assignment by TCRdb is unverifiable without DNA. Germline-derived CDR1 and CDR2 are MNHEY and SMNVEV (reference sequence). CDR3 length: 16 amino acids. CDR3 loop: CASSGRDRRYQNIQYF.

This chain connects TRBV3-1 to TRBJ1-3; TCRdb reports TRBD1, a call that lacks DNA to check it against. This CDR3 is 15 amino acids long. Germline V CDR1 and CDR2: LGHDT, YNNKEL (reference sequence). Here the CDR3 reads CASSRTGTTGNTIYF.

Here the CDR3 reads CASSIPGKETQYF. The chain has TRBV25-1 and TRBJ2-5; TCRdb's assignment of TRBD1 cannot be checked, as there is no DNA. The CDR3 is 13 residues long. The germline CDR1 and CDR2 sequences are MGHDK and SYGVNS.

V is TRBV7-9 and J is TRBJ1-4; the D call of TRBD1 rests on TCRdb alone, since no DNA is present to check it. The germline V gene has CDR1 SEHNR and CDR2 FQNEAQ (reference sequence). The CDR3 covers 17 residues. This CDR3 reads CASSLVQEEVPNEKLFF.

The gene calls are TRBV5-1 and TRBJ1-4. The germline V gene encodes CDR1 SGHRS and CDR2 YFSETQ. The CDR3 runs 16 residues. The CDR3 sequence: CASSLRPTSLNEKLFF.

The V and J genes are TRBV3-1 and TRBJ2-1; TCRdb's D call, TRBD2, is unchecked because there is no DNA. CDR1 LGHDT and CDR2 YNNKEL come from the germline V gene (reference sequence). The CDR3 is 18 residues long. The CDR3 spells CASSQDGVAGAGYNEQFF.

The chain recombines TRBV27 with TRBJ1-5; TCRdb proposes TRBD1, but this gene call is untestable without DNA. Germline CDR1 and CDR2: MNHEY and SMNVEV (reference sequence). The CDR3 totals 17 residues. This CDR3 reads CASSSGQGRFSNQPQHF.

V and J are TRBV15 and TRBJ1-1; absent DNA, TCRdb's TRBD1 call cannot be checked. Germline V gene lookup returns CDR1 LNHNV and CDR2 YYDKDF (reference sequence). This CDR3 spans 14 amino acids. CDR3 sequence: CATSRQGLNTEAFF. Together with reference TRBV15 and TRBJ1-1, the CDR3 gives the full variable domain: DAMVIQNPRYQVTQFGKPVTLSCSQTLNHNVMYWYQQKSSQAPKLLFHYYDKDFNNEADTPDNFQSRRPNTSFCFLDIRSPGLGDTAMYLCATSRQGLNTEAFFGQGTRLTVV.

CDR3 protein: CASSSSGRAGTDTQYF. This sequence joins TRBV13 and TRBJ2-3; the TCRdb D gene call, TRBD2, has no DNA to confirm it. Germline CDR1 is PRHDT and CDR2 is FYEKMQ (reference sequence). This CDR3 is built from 16 residues.

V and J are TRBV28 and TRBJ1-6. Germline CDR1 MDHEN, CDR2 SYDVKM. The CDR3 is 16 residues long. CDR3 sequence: CASTTRGGRINSPLHF.

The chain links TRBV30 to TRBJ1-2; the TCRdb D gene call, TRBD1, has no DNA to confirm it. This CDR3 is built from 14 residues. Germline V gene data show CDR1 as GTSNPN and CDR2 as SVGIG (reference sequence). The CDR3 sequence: CAWEPLTGGYGYTF. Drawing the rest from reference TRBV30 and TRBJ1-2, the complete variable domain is SQTIHQWPATLVQPVGSPLSLECTVEGTSNPNLYWYRQAAGRGLQLLFYSVGIGQISSEVPQNLSASRPQDRQFILSSKKLLLSDSGFYLCAWEPLTGGYGYTFGSGTRLTVV.

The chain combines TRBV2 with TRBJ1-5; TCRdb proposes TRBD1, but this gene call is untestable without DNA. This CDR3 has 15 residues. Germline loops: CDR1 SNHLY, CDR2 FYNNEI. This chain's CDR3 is CASSDDRIGDQPQHF.

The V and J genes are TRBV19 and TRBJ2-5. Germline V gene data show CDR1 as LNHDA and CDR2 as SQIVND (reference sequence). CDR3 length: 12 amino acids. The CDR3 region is CASSISGETQYF.

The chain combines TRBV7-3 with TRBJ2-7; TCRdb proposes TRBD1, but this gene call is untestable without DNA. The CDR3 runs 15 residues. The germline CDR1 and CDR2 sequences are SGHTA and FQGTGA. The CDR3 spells CASSSDASRGYEQYF.

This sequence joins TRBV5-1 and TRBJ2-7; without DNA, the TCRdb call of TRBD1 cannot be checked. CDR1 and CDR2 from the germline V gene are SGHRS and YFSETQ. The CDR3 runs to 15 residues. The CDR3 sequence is CASSLGGTGFYEQYF.

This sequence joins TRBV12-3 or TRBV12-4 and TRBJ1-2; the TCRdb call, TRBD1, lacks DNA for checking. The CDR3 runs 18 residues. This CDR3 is CASSFSGDILRYGEGYTF.